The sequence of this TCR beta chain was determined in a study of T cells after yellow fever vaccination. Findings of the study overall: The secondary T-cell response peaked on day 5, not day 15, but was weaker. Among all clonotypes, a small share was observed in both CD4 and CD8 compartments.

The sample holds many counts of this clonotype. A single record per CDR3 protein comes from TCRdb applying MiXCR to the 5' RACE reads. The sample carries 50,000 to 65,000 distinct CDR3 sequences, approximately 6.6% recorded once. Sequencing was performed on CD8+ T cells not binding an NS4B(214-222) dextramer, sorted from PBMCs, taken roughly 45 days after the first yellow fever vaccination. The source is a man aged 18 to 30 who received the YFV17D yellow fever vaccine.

The CDR3 DNA sequence: TGTGCCAGCAGCTTCGGGTTAAGGGGGGCAGGGGCCGATGAGCAGTTCTTC. This gives the protein CASSFGLRGAGADEQFF. The chain has TRBV7-2 and TRBJ2-1; D could derive from TRBD1 or TRBD2 (6 bases each). V was pared by 3 bases and J by 8 bases, with 23 bases between. CDR1 and CDR2 (germline): SGHTA, FQGNSA. The CDR3 has 17 residues. Full variable domain (outside the CDR3, taken from reference TRBV7-2 and TRBJ2-1): GAGVSQSPSNKVTEKGKDVELRCDPISGHTALYWYRQSLGQGLEFLIYFQGNSAPDKSGLPSDRFSAERTGGSVSTLTIQRTQQEDSAVYLCASSFGLRGAGADEQFFGPGTRLTVL.